The TCR beta chain under discussion was sequenced for a study of blood T cells in healthy people across ages. Ten or more counts support this clonotype. Germline CDR1 reads DFQATT; CDR2 reads SNEGSKA (reference sequence). V trimming: 3 bases; J trimming: 8 bases; junction bases outside the gene matches: 7. The CDR3 extends over 14 amino acids. All donors came from Russia, were Caucasian and healthy, and spanned ages roughly 6 to 100. Primers used in a second PCR of roughly 6 to 12 cycles were a sample-barcoded 5' primer and a J-beta primer mix. TCRdb ran MiXCR on the 5' RACE reads and lists one entry per CDR3 protein. The profile shows hundreds of thousands of distinct CDR3 sequences, approximately 31% of them singletons.

This sequence joins TRBV20-1 and TRBJ1-2, with TRBD1 matching 12 bases. This TCR was recovered from an elderly woman in good health. The sequenced sample was blood. This CDR3 is CSASSGQGARGYTF. The CDR3 region has the DNA TGCAGTGCTAGTTCGGGACAGGGGGCAAGAGGCTACACCTTC.